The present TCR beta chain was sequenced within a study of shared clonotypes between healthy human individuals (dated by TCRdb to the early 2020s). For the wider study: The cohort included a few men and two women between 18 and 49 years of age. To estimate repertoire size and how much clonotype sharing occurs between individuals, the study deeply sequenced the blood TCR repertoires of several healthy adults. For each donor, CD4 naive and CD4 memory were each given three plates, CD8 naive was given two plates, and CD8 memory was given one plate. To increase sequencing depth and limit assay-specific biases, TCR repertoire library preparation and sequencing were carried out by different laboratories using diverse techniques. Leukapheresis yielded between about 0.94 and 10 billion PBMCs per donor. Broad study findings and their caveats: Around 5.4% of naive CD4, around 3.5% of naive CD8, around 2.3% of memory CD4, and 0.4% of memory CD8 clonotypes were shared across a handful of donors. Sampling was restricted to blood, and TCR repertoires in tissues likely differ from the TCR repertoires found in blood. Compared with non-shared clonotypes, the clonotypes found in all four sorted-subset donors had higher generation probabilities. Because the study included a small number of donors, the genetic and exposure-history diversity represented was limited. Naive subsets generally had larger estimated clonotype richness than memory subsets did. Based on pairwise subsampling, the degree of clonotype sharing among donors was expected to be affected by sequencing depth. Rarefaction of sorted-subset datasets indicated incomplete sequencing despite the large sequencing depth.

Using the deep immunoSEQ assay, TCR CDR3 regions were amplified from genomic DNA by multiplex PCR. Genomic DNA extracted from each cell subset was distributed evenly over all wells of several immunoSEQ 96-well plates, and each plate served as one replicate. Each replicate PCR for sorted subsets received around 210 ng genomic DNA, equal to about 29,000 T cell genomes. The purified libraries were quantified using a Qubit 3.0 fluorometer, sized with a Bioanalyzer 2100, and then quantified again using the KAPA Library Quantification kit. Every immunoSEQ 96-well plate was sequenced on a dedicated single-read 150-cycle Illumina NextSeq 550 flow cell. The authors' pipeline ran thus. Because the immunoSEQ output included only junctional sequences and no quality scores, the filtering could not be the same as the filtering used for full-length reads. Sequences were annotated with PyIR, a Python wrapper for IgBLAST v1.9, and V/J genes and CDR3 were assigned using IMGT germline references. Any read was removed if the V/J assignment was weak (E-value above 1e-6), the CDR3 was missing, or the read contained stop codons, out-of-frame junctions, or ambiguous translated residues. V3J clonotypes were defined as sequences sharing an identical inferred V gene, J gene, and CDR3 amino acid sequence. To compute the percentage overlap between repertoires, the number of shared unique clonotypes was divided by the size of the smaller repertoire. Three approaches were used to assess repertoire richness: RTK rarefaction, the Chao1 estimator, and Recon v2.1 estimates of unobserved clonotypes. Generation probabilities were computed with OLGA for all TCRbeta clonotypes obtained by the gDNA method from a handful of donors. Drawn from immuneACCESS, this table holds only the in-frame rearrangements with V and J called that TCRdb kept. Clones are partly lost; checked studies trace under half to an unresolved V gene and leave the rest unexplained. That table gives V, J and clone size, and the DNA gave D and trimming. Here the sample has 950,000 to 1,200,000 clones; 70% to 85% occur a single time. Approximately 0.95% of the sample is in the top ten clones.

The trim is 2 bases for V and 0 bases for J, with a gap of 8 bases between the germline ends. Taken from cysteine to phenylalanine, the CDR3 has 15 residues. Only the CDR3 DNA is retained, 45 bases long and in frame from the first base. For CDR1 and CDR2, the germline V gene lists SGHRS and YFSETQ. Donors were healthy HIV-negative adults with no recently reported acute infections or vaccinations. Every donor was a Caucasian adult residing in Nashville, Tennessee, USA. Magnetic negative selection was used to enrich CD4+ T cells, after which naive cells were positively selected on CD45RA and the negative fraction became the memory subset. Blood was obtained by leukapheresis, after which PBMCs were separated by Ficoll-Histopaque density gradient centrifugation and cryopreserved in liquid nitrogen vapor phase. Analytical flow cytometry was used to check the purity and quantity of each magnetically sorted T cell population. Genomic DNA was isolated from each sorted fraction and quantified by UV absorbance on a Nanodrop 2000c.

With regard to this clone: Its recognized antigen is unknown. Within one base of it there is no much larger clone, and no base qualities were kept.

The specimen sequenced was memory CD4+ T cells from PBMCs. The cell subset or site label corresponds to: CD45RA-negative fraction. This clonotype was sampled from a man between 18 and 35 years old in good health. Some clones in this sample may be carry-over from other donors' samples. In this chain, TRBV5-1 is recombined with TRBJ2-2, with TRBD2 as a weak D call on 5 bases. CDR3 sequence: CASSFMGANTGELFF. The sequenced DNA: TGCGCCAGCAGCTTTATGGGAGCGAACACCGGGGAGCTGTTTTTT.